These T cell receptor beta chains were read from a single sample in a study of T cell changes during pregnancy in multiple sclerosis. Only in-frame clones appear in the TCRdb table, and some are missing; sequencing was by immunoSEQ multiplex PCR. Of about 100,000 clones listed, approximately 90% are singletons. The material was peripheral blood, obtained in the second trimester of pregnancy. These receptors all come from a female donor with multiple sclerosis, enrolled in a pregnancy study. The CDR3 runs from the conserved cysteine through the conserved F or W. The order of the fields is V gene, clone size, D gene, J gene, CDR3 DNA, CDR3 protein. D genes are given only for firm matches. Only part of the rows carry a size: once, few, many, or a class if the clone is expanded.

>TRBV18|.|.|TRBJ1-1
TGTGCCAGCTCACTCTCCGGGACACAGAGCACTGAAGCTTTCTTT
CASSLSGTQSTEAFF
>TRBV28|once|.|TRBJ2-5
TGTGCCAGCAGCCCTTACCTGGTACAGGATATTATGAGGACCCAGTACTTC
CASSPYLVQDIMRTQYF
>TRBV7-8|few|.|TRBJ1-6
TGTGCCAGCAGCTTCGGCAGGGACTCCTATAATTCACCCCTCCACTTT
CASSFGRDSYNSPLHF
>TRBV6-5|once|.|TRBJ2-5
TGTGCCAGCATCGCGGCGGGAAAAGAGACCCAGTACTTC
CASIAAGKETQYF
>TRBV27|.|TRBD1|TRBJ2-7
TGTGCCAGCAGTACCGGGACAGGGGGCAGCTACGAGCAGTACTTC
CASSTGTGGSYEQYF
>TRBV5-6|.|.|TRBJ1-3
TGTGCCAGCAGCGTCACAGGGAGAAACACCATATATTTT
CASSVTGRNTIYF
>TRBV28|.|TRBD1|TRBJ1-5
TGTGCCAGCAGTTTACCTGGACAGGTCAATCAGCCCCAGCATTTT
CASSLPGQVNQPQHF
>TRBV4-2|.|TRBD2|TRBJ2-1
TGTGCCAGCAGCCAAGGGGAGGCGGGAGTTGTAAATGAGCAGTTCTTC
CASSQGEAGVVNEQFF
>TRBV2|.|TRBD1|TRBJ1-6
TGTGCCAGCAGTGAGCCAGGGGGTAGGGGATCACCCCTCCACTTT
CASSEPGGRGSPLHF
>TRBV5-1|.|TRBD2|TRBJ2-5
TGCGCCAGCAGCTCCCGACTAGCGGGAGGAGAGACCCAGTACTTC
CASSSRLAGGETQYF
>TRBV30|.|.|TRBJ1-2
TGTGCCTGGAGTCGTTCCAACTATGGCTACACCTTC
CAWSRSNYGYTF
>TRBV30|.|.|TRBJ1-3
TGTGCCTGGCTACAGGGAAGATCTGGAAACACCATATATTTT
CAWLQGRSGNTIYF
>TRBV5-1|.|TRBD1|TRBJ2-1
TGCGCCAGCAGCTTGAGGACAGGGTTCGATGGGAATGAGCAGTTCTTC
CASSLRTGFDGNEQFF
>TRBV5-1|.|TRBD2|TRBJ2-5
TGCGCCAGCAGCTTGGGTGCGGGAGGGGAGACCCAGTACTTC
CASSLGAGGETQYF
>TRBV10-3|.|TRBD1|TRBJ1-2
TGTGCCATCAGTGACCCCCGGACAGGGAGCAACTATGGCTACACCTTC
CAISDPRTGSNYGYTF
>TRBV5-1|.|.|TRBJ1-3
TGCGCCAGCAGCTTGGATGGGCTAACCTCTGGAAACACCATATATTTT
CASSLDGLTSGNTIYF
>TRBV11-2|once|TRBD1|TRBJ1-2
TGTGCCAGCAGCCCCCCCTCACAGGGGTACTATGGCTACACCTTC
CASSPPSQGYYGYTF
>TRBV30|.|TRBD2|TRBJ2-3
TGTGCCTGGAGTGTACGCGGGAGGTCAGATACGCAGTATTTT
CAWSVRGRSDTQYF
>TRBV13|.|TRBD2|TRBJ2-5
TGTGCCAGCAGCTTAGTAGGACTAGCGGGCCGAACCCAAGAGACCCAGTACTTC
CASSLVGLAGRTQETQYF
>TRBV18|.|.|TRBJ1-1
TGTGCCAGCTCACTCGTTGCTTGGCACGACACTGAAGCTTTCTTT
CASSLVAWHDTEAFF
>TRBV16|.|TRBD1|TRBJ1-5
TGTGCCAGCAGCCAATACGGGACAGGGAAGGACAATCAGCCCCAGCATTTT
CASSQYGTGKDNQPQHF
>TRBV14|.|TRBD1|TRBJ2-1
TGTGCCAGCAGCCAAGCACGGGACAGCTACAATGAGCAGTTCTTC
CASSQARDSYNEQFF
>TRBV7-9|once|.|TRBJ2-3
TGTGCCAGCAGCTTAATCTTAACTAGCACAGATACGCAGTATTTT
CASSLILTSTDTQYF
>TRBV6-5|.|TRBD1|TRBJ1-1
TGTGCCAGCAGTTGGGGGGACAGGGGGCTTAGCACTGAAGCTTTCTTT
CASSWGDRGLSTEAFF
>TRBV6-1|.|.|TRBJ1-5
TGTGCCAGCAGTTGGACAGCTCCCTTTAATCAGCCCCAGCATTTT
CASSWTAPFNQPQHF
>TRBV5-5|.|.|TRBJ2-7
TGTGCCAGCAGCTTCACAGGGGGGGTTGAGCAGTACTTC
CASSFTGGVEQYF
>TRBV18|.|.|TRBJ1-3
TGTGCCAGCTCGCGATCTACAGGTTACTCTGGAAACACCATATATTTT
CASSRSTGYSGNTIYF
>TRBV5-4|.|TRBD1|TRBJ2-7
TGTGCCAGCAGACGAAACGACAGGGGCTCCGACGAGCAGTACTTC
CASRRNDRGSDEQYF
>TRBV7-8|.|TRBD2|TRBJ2-5
TGTGCCAGCAGCTCTTTGGGACTAGCGGGGGAAGAGACCCAGTACTTC
CASSSLGLAGEETQYF
>TRBV21-1|.|.|TRBJ1-2
TGTGCCAGCAGCAATAGACAGCATGGCTACACCTTC
CASSNRQHGYTF
>TRBV7-9|.|.|TRBJ1-3
TGTGCCAGCAGCTTAACCTCGAGCTCTGGAAACACCATATATTTT
CASSLTSSSGNTIYF
>TRBV30|.|.|TRBJ1-1
TGTGCCTGGAGCCTCCTACAGGGTTACACTGAAGCTTTCTTT
CAWSLLQGYTEAFF
>TRBV27|.|.|TRBJ2-2
TGTGCCAGCAGTTTTTTCGCGGGATCCACCGGGGAGCTGTTTTTT
CASSFFAGSTGELFF
>TRBV27|.|TRBD1|TRBJ1-1
TGTGCCAGCAGTTTATCGAACAGGGGGCGAACTGAAGCTTTCTTT
CASSLSNRGRTEAFF
>TRBV9|.|TRBD1|TRBJ1-2
TGTGCCAGCAGCCCAGGGGGGACAGGACCCGACTATGGCTACACCTTC
CASSPGGTGPDYGYTF
>TRBV6-4|once|.|TRBJ1-1
TGTGCCAGCATAAAGTCCCAGACAGCGAACACTGAAGCTTTCTTT
CASIKSQTANTEAFF
>TRBV5-1|.|.|TRBJ2-1
TGCGCCAGCAGCTTGTCTCAGGAGCAGTTCTTC
CASSLSQEQFF
>TRBV2|.|.|TRBJ1-6
TGTGCCAGCACCCCGGGAAGGTCGGGATTTTTATCACCCCTCCACTTT
CASTPGRSGFLSPLHF
>TRBV5-1|.|.|TRBJ1-1
TGCGCCAGCAGCTTGGGGCACCGTTCCGATGAAGCTTTCTTT
CASSLGHRSDEAFF
>TRBV18|.|TRBD1|TRBJ1-4
TGTGCCAGCTCACCCGAACAGGGGAGGAGGACTAATGAAAAACTGTTTTTT
CASSPEQGRRTNEKLFF
>TRBV30|.|.|TRBJ1-5
TGTGCCTGGAGTCGGGGGGAACATCAGCCCCAGCATTTT
CAWSRGEHQPQHF
>TRBV11-2|once|TRBD2|TRBJ2-7
TGTGCCAGCAGCTCGGGACTAGCGGGAGGCGAGCAGTACTTC
CASSSGLAGGEQYF
>TRBV19|once|.|TRBJ2-5
TGTGCCAGTAGTAGAGGAAATAGCCGGGGAGGAGAGACCCAGTACTTC
CASSRGNSRGGETQYF
>TRBV7-3|.|.|TRBJ1-5
TGTGCCAGCAGCTTACGGGGCGGGGAGAATCAGCCCCAGCATTTT
CASSLRGGENQPQHF
>TRBV27|once|TRBD1|TRBJ1-1
TGTGCCAGCAGCCCCGGGACAGGATTTGGGAACACTGAAGCTTTCTTT
CASSPGTGFGNTEAFF
>TRBV7-7|.|TRBD2|TRBJ2-2
TGTGCCAGCAGCCCCTTAGCGGGGAACACCGGGGAGCTGTTTTTT
CASSPLAGNTGELFF
>TRBV28|.|.|TRBJ2-7
TGTGCCAGCGCAGGACAGCCCCCTTCCTACGAGCAGTACTTC
CASAGQPPSYEQYF
>TRBV30|once|TRBD1|TRBJ1-2
TGTGCCTGGACCCCAGGGGGGAACTATGGCTACACCTTC
CAWTPGGNYGYTF
>TRBV11-3|.|.|TRBJ1-1
TGTGCCAGCAGTTACCAGGGGAACACTGAAGCTTTCTTT
CASSYQGNTEAFF
>TRBV10-3|.|.|TRBJ1-2
TGTGCCATCAGTGAGTTCGGATCGGGGTACACCTTC
CAISEFGSGYTF
>TRBV27|.|.|TRBJ1-1
TGTGCCAGCAAAAAGGGGCATGAAGCTTTCTTT
CASKKGHEAFF
>TRBV5-1|.|.|TRBJ2-3
TGCGCCAGCAGCTACGGTCTAGCAGGAACAGATACGCAGTATTTT
CASSYGLAGTDTQYF
>TRBV4-1|.|.|TRBJ2-7
TGCGCCAGCAGCCAAGATCTGGGAGGGGGGAAGTACTTC
CASSQDLGGGKYF
>TRBV5-1|.|.|TRBJ1-1
TGCGCCAGCAGCTTGGTGCCAGGGGTCGGGGCTGAAGCTTTCTTT
CASSLVPGVGAEAFF
>TRBV5-1|.|.|TRBJ1-5
TGCGCCAGCAGCTTGGAGGGGTTTCAGCCCCAGCATTTT
CASSLEGFQPQHF
>TRBV29-1|.|.|TRBJ2-3
TGCAGCGTTGAAGAGGCGGGACGCGGCACAGATACGCAGTATTTT
CSVEEAGRGTDTQYF
>TRBV7-2|once|.|TRBJ2-6
TGTGCCAGCAGCTTAGGGAGGAGGCCCTCTGGGGCCAACGTCCTGACTTTC
CASSLGRRPSGANVLTF
>TRBV5-1|.|TRBD1|TRBJ1-1
TGCGCCAGTGGGACAGGGAATATGAACACTGAAGCTTTCTTT
CASGTGNMNTEAFF
>TRBV28|.|TRBD2|TRBJ2-7
TGTGCCAGCAGTTTATACCTCAGGGGAGGACTAGCGGGAGGGGGCTCCTACGAGCAGTACTTC
CASSLYLRGGLAGGGSYEQYF